A selection of T cell receptor beta chains follows, all from one sample in a study of T cells after yellow fever vaccination. TCRdb re-called the 5' RACE reads through MiXCR, storing one row per CDR3 protein. Of a few hundred thousand distinct CDR3 sequences in the sample, approximately 8% were seen once. Here the sequenced sample was CD4+ T cells sorted from PBMCs, taken 5 days after the yellow fever booster vaccination. The receptors here all came from a man between 18 and 29 years old who received the YFV17D yellow fever vaccine. Both conserved end residues are part of each CDR3. Fields, in order: clone size, V gene, J gene, D gene, CDR3 protein, CDR3 DNA. A D gene is named only where the DNA matches it firmly. Size is stated for part of the rows, as once, few or many counts, or as a class when the clone is expanded.

few	TRBV18	TRBJ2-6	NA	CASSPGPGANVLTF	TGTGCCAGCTCACCAGGGCCAGGGGCCAACGTCCTGACTTTC
NA	TRBV5-1	TRBJ2-2	NA	CASSATGDNTGELFF	TGCGCCAGCAGCGCGACAGGAGATAACACCGGGGAGCTGTTTTTT
few	TRBV7-9	TRBJ2-2	NA	CASSPRGTNTGELFF	TGTGCCAGCAGCCCTCGAGGGACAAACACCGGGGAGCTGTTTTTT
NA	TRBV6-1	TRBJ1-5	NA	CASRWDWGQKPQHF	TGTGCCAGCAGATGGGACTGGGGACAAAAGCCCCAGCATTTT
NA	TRBV6-5	TRBJ2-3	TRBD1	CASSYQTGVGTDTQYF	TGTGCCAGCAGTTACCAGACAGGGGTGGGAACAGATACGCAGTATTTT
few	TRBV5-6	TRBJ1-1	TRBD1	CASSFPSPGQGNTEAFF	TGTGCCAGCAGCTTCCCCTCTCCGGGACAGGGGAACACTGAAGCTTTCTTT
NA	TRBV27	TRBJ2-7	TRBD1	CASSFTGTGIRQYF	TGTGCCAGCAGTTTCACCGGGACAGGGATAAGGCAGTACTTC
NA	TRBV11-1	TRBJ1-4	TRBD1	CASTPRGQGNEKLFF	TGTGCCAGCACCCCTCGGGGACAGGGGAATGAAAAACTGTTTTTT
few	TRBV7-2	TRBJ2-1	TRBD2	CASSFSGTSGGAYNEQFF	TGTGCCAGCAGCTTCTCCGGGACTAGCGGGGGGGCTTACAATGAGCAGTTCTTC
NA	TRBV24-1	TRBJ2-3	TRBD2	CATSDGRGGGTDTQYF	TGTGCCACCAGTGATGGACGGGGAGGGGGCACAGATACGCAGTATTTT
few	TRBV3-1	TRBJ1-2	NA	CASSQDASNYGYTF	TGTGCCAGCAGCCAAGACGCGTCTAACTATGGCTACACCTTC
many	TRBV12-3/TRBV12-4	TRBJ1-1	NA	CASSPSGSPTEAFF	TGTGCCAGCAGTCCGAGCGGCAGCCCGACTGAAGCTTTCTTT
few	TRBV29-1	TRBJ2-7	NA	CSVEGSSLYEQYF	TGCAGCGTTGAAGGGAGCAGCCTCTACGAGCAGTACTTC
NA	TRBV2	TRBJ1-5	TRBD1	CASSPQGFGQPQHF	TGTGCCAGCAGCCCACAGGGGTTCGGTCAGCCCCAGCATTTT
few	TRBV6-2/TRBV6-3	TRBJ1-6	NA	CASRTRQGGRSSYNSPLHF	TGTGCCAGCAGAACGCGACAAGGGGGACGGAGCTCCTATAATTCACCCCTCCACTTT
few	TRBV5-6	TRBJ2-6	NA	CASSLTGLSGANVLTF	TGTGCCAGCAGCTTGACGGGGTTATCTGGGGCCAACGTCCTGACTTTC
NA	TRBV12-3/TRBV12-4	TRBJ2-5	TRBD1	CASSLGTGGAETQYF	TGTGCCAGCAGTTTGGGGACAGGGGGCGCGGAGACCCAGTACTTC
NA	TRBV20-1	TRBJ2-1	TRBD2	CSANGGNSYNEQFF	TGCAGTGCTAACGGGGGGAACTCCTACAATGAGCAGTTCTTC
NA	TRBV5-5	TRBJ2-2	TRBD1	CASSLAQGADTGELFF	TGTGCCAGCAGCTTGGCACAGGGGGCGGACACCGGGGAGCTGTTTTTT
many	TRBV20-1	TRBJ1-5	NA	CSALDRKGQPQHF	TGCAGTGCTCTCGACAGGAAAGGGCAGCCCCAGCATTTT
few	TRBV29-1	TRBJ2-3	TRBD1	CSVGSQGANTQYF	TGCAGCGTTGGTTCTCAGGGGGCGAATACGCAGTATTTT
few	TRBV11-2	TRBJ2-1	NA	CASSLRLRQSNRFF	TGTGCCAGCAGCTTAAGGCTCCGACAGTCAAATAGGTTCTTC
NA	TRBV12-3/TRBV12-4	TRBJ1-4	NA	CASTPLAHATNEKLFF	TGTGCCAGCACCCCGTTGGCCCATGCAACTAATGAAAAACTGTTTTTT
NA	TRBV7-9	TRBJ1-1	NA	CASSYGSGTEAFF	TGTGCCAGCAGCTACGGTAGTGGGACTGAAGCTTTCTTT
many	TRBV20-1	TRBJ2-6	NA	CSGGQGSGANVLTF	TGCAGTGGGGGTCAGGGCTCTGGGGCCAACGTCCTGACTTTC
NA	TRBV7-9	TRBJ2-1	NA	CASSSTGLPSSYNEQFF	TGTGCCAGCAGCTCAACGGGACTTCCTAGCTCCTACAATGAGCAGTTCTTC
many	TRBV12-3/TRBV12-4	TRBJ2-3	TRBD2	CASSLSSGGVVTQYF	TGTGCCAGCAGTTTATCCAGCGGGGGGGTTGTTACGCAGTATTTT
few	TRBV4-3	TRBJ2-1	NA	CASSQEFRGREQFF	TGCGCCAGCAGCCAAGAATTTAGGGGAAGGGAGCAGTTCTTC
few	TRBV11-1	TRBJ2-5	NA	CASSRYFRPEETQYF	TGTGCCAGCAGCCGATATTTCAGGCCCGAGGAGACCCAGTACTTC
few	TRBV20-1	TRBJ2-7	TRBD2	CSARIAGARISYEQYF	TGCAGTGCTAGAATAGCGGGGGCCCGTATCTCCTACGAGCAGTACTTC
NA	TRBV5-5	TRBJ2-2	NA	CASSTGTNTGELFF	TGTGCCAGCAGCACCGGGACGAACACCGGGGAGCTGTTTTTT
NA	TRBV7-9	TRBJ2-7	NA	CASSLSGPTYEQYF	TGTGCCAGCAGCTTATCGGGACCTACCTACGAGCAGTACTTC
NA	TRBV7-3	TRBJ2-5	TRBD1	CASSLIPGTGWETQYF	TGTGCCAGCAGCCTCATCCCGGGGACAGGGTGGGAGACCCAGTACTTC
few	TRBV6-5	TRBJ2-7	NA	CASSPVGRGVEQYF	TGTGCCAGCAGCCCCGTTGGCAGGGGCGTCGAGCAGTACTTC
NA	TRBV20-1	TRBJ1-6	NA	CSARAGRPYNSPLHF	TGCAGTGCAAGGGCAGGGCGCCCCTATAATTCACCCCTCCACTTT
many	TRBV4-2	TRBJ2-2	TRBD1	CASSHNRGAGGELFF	TGTGCCAGCAGCCACAACAGGGGAGCCGGCGGGGAGCTGTTTTTT
NA	TRBV5-1	TRBJ2-1	NA	CASSLLAGTPSPYNEQFF	TGCGCCAGCAGCTTATTGGCCGGGACACCCTCCCCCTACAATGAGCAGTTCTTC
NA	TRBV7-9	TRBJ1-5	TRBD1	CASSRRDSLNQPQHF	TGTGCCAGCAGCCGCCGGGACAGTCTTAATCAGCCCCAGCATTTT
NA	TRBV30	TRBJ1-2	NA	CAWSVLGGYTF	TGTGCCTGGAGTGTACTAGGGGGCTACACCTTC
many	TRBV7-9	TRBJ1-5	NA	CASSRGYREPQHF	TGTGCCAGCAGCAGGGGCTACCGGGAGCCCCAGCATTTT
NA	TRBV2	TRBJ1-6	TRBD1	CASSGQGGRSPLHF	TGTGCCAGCAGTGGACAGGGGGGGCGGTCACCCCTCCACTTT
NA	TRBV7-2	TRBJ2-6	NA	CASSRNSGANVLTF	TGTGCCAGCAGCCGGAACTCTGGGGCCAACGTCCTGACTTTC
NA	TRBV30	TRBJ1-2	NA	CAWGGRKGGGYGYTF	TGTGCCTGGGGCGGACGGAAGGGTGGGGGCTATGGCTACACCTTC
NA	TRBV6-5	TRBJ2-2	NA	CASGPSWTPLGELFF	TGTGCCAGCGGCCCGAGTTGGACACCCCTGGGGGAGCTGTTTTTT
NA	TRBV6-6	TRBJ1-5	NA	CASSYRRQPQHF	TGTGCCAGCAGTTACCGAAGACAGCCCCAGCATTTT
NA	TRBV7-9	TRBJ1-5	TRBD1	CASSLSGGHQPQHF	TGTGCCAGCAGCCTCTCAGGGGGCCATCAGCCCCAGCATTTT
many	TRBV12-3/TRBV12-4	TRBJ1-5	NA	CASSSRTLNQPQHF	TGTGCCAGCAGTTCGAGGACACTTAATCAGCCCCAGCATTTT
many	TRBV3-1	TRBJ2-1	NA	CASSLRDASGSEQFF	TGTGCCAGCAGCCTACGGGACGCCAGCGGTTCTGAGCAGTTCTTC
many	TRBV5-1	TRBJ2-3	NA	CASSFRSADTQYF	TGCGCCAGCAGCTTTCGGTCGGCGGATACGCAGTATTTT
NA	TRBV25-1	TRBJ1-3	NA	CASSAISGNTIYF	TGTGCCAGCAGTGCCATCTCTGGAAACACCATATATTTT